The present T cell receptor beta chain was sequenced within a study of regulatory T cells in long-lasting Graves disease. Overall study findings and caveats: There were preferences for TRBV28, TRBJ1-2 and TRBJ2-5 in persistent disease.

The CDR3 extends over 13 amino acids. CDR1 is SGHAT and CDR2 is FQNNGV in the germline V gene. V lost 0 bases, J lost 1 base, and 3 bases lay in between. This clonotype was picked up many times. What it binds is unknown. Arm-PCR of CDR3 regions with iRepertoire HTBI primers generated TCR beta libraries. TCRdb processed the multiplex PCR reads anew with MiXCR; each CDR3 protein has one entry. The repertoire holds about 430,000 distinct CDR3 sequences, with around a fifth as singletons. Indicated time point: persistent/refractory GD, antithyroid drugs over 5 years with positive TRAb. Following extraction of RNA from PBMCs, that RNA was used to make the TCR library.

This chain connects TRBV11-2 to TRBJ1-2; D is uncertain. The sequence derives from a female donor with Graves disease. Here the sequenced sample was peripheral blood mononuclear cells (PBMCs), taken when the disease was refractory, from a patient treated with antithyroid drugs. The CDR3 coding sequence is TGTGCCAGCAGCTTAGAAATTAACTATGGCTACACCTTC. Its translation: CASSLEINYGYTF.